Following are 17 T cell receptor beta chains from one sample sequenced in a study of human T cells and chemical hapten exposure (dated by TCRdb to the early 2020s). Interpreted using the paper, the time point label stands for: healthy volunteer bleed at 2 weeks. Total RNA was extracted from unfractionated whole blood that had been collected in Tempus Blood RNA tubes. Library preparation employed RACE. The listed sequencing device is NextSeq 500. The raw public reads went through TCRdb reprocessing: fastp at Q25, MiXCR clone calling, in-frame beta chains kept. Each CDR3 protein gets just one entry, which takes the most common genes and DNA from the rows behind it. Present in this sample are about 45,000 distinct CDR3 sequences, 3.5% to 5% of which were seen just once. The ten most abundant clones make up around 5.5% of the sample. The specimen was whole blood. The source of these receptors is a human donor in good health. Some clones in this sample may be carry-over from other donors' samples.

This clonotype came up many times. The CDR3: CSASPDTQYF. In DNA, the CDR3 is TGCAGTGCTAGTCCGGATACGCAGTATTTT. V is TRBV20-1 and J is TRBJ2-3; unclear D gene. The germline CDR1 and CDR2 sequences are DFQATT and SNEGSKA (reference sequence). V lost 3 bases and J 6 bases, leaving 4 bases between the germline ends. The CDR3 is 10 residues long.

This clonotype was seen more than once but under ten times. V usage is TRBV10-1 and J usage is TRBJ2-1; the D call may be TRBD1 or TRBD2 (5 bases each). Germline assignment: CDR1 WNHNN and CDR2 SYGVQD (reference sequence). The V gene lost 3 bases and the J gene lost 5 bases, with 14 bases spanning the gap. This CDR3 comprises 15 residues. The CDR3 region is CASSEPGANDNEQFF. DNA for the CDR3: TGCGCCAGCAGTGAACCCGGGGCCAACGACAATGAGCAGTTCTTC.

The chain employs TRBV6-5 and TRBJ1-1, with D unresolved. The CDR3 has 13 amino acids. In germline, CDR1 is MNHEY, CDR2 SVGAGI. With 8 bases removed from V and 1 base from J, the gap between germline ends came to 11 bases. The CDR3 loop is CASSASGNTEAFF. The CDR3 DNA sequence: TGTGCCAGCTCGGCGAGTGGGAACACTGAAGCTTTCTTT.

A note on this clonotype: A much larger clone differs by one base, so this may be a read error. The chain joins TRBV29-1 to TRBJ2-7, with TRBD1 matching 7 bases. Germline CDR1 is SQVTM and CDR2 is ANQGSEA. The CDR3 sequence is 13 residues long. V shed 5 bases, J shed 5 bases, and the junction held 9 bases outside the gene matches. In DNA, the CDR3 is TGCAGCGTTTCGACAGGGTGGTCAGACGAGCAGTACTTC. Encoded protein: CSVSTGWSDEQYF.

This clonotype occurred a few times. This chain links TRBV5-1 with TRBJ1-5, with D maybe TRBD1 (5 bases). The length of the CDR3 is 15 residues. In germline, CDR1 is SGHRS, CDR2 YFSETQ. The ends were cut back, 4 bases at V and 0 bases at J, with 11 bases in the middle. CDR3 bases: TGCGCCAGCAGCCTTCAGGGTTATAGCAATCAGCCCCAGCATTTT. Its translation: CASSLQGYSNQPQHF.

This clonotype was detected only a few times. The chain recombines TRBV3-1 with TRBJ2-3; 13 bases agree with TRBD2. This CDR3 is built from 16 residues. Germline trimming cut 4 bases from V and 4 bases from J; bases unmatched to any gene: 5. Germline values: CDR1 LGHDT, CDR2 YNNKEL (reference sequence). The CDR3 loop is CASSLGLAGFSDTQYF. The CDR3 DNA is TGTGCCAGCAGCCTGGGACTAGCGGGATTCTCAGATACGCAGTATTTT.

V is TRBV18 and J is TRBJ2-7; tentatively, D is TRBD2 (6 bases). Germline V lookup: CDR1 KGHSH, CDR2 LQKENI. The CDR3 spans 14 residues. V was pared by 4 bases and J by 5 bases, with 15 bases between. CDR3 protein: CASSHGRQMNEQYF. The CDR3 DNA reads TGTGCCAGCTCACACGGGAGACAGATGAACGAGCAGTACTTC.

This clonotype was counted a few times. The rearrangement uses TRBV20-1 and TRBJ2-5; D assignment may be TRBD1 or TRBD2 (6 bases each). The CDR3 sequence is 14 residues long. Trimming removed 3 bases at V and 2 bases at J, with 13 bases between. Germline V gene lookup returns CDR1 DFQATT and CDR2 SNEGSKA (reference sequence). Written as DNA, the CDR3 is TGCAGTGCTAGGGGGGCCGGAGGGCAAGAGACCCAGTACTTC. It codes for CSARGAGGQETQYF.

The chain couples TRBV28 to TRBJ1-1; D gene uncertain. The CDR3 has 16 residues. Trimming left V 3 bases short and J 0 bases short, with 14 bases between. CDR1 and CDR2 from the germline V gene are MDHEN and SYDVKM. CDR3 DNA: TGTGCCAGCAGTTTGGCGGACCTTATATTGAACACTGAAGCTTTCTTT. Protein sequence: CASSLADLILNTEAFF.

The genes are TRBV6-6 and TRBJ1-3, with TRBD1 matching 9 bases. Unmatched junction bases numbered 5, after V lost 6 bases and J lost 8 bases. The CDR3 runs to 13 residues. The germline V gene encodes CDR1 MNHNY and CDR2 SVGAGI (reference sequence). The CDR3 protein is CASSLGQGDTIYF. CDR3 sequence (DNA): TGTGCCAGCAGCCTGGGACAGGGAGACACCATATATTTT.

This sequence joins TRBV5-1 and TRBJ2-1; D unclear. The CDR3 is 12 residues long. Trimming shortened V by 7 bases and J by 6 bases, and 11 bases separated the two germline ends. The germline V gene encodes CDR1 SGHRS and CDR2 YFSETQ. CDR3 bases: TGCGCCAGCTTTAGTGGGCCCAATGAGCAGTTCTTC. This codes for CASFSGPNEQFF. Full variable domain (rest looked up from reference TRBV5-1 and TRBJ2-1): KAGVTQTPRYLIKTRGQQVTLSCSPISGHRSVSWYQQTPGQGLQFLFEYFSETQRNKGNFPGRFSGRQFSNSRSEMNVSTLELGDSALYLCASFSGPNEQFFGPGTRLTVL.

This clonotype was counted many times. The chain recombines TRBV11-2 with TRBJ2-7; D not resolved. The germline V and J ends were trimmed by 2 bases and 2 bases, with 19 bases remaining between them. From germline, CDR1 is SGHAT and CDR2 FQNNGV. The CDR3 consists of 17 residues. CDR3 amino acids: CASSLRAFLMGPYEQYF. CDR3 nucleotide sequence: TGTGCCAGCAGCTTAAGGGCGTTCCTGATGGGCCCCTACGAGCAGTACTTC. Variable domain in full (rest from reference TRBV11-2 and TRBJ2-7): EAGVAQSPRYKIIEKRQSVAFWCNPISGHATLYWYQQILGQGPKLLIQFQNNGVVDDSQLPKDRFSAERLKGVDSTLKIQPAKLEDSAVYLCASSLRAFLMGPYEQYFGPGTRLTVT.

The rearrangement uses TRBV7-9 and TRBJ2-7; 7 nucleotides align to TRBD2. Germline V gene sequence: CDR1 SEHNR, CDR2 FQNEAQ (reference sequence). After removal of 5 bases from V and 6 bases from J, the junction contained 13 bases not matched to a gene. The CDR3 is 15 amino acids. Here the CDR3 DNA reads TGTGCCAGCAGCCGACCCCAGTTCACGGGGGGCGAGCAGTACTTC. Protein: CASSRPQFTGGEQYF.

CDR3 sequence reads: CASGTAYSPLHF. CDR3 nucleotide sequence: TGTGCCAGCGGGACCGCCTATTCACCCCTCCACTTT. The chain employs TRBV28 and TRBJ1-6; tentative D call: TRBD1 (5 bases). Trimming stripped 8 bases from V and 8 bases from J, with 10 bases between. Germline-derived CDR1 and CDR2 are MDHEN and SYDVKM. This CDR3 contains 12 residues.

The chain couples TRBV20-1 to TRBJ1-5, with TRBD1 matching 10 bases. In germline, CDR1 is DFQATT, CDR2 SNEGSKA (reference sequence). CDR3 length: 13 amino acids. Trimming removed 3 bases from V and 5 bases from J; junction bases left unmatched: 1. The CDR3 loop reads CSARTGGDQPQHF. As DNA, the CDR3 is TGCAGTGCTAGGACAGGGGGCGATCAGCCCCAGCATTTT.

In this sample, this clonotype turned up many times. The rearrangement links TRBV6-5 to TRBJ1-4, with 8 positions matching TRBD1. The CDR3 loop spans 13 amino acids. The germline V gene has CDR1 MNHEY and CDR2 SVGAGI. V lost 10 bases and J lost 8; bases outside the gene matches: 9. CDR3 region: CATMDRVDEKLFF. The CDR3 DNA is TGTGCCACCATGGACAGGGTGGACGAAAAACTGTTTTTT.

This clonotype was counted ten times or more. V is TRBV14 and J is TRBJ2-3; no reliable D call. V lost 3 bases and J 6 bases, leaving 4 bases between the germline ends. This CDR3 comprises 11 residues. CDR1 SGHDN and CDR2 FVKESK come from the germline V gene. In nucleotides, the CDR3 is TGTGCCAGCAGCCACGCCGATACGCAGTATTTT. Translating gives CASSHADTQYF.